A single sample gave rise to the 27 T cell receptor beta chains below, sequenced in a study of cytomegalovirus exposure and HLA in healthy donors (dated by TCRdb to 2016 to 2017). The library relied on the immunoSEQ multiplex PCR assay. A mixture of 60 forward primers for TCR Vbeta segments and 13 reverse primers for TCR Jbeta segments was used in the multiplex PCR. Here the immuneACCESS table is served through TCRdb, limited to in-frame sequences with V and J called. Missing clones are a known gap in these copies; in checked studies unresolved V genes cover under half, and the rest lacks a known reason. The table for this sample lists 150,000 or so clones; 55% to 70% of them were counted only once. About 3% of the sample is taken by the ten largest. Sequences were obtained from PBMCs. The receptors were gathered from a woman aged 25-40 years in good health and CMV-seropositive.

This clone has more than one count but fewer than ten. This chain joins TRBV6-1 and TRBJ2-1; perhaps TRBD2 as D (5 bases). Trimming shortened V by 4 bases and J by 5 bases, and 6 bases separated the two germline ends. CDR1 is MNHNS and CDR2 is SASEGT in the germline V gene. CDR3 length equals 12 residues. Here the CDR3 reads CASSGSDNEQFF. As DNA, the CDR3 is TGTGCCAGCAGTGGTAGCGACAATGAGCAGTTCTTC.

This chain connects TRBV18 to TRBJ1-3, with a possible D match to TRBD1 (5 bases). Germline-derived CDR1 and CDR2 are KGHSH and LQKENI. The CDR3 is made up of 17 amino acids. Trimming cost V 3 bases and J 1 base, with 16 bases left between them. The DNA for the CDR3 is TGTGCCAGCTCACCCACCCTGGGGTGGACATCTGGAAACACCATATATTTT. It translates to CASSPTLGWTSGNTIYF.

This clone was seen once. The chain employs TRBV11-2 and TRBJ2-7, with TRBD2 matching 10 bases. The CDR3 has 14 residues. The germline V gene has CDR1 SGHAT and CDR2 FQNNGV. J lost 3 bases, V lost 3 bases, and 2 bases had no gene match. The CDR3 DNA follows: TGTGCCAGCAGCTTTTCTAGCGGGGGCTACGAGCAGTACTTC. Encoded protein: CASSFSSGGYEQYF.

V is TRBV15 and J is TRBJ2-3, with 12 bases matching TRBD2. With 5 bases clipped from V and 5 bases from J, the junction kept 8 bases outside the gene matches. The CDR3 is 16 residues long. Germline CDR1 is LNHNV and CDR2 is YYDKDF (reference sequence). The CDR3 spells CATSVASGGEGDTQYF. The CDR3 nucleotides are TGTGCCACCAGCGTGGCTAGCGGGGGGGAGGGAGATACGCAGTATTTT. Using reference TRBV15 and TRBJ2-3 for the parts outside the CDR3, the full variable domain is DAMVIQNPRYQVTQFGKPVTLSCSQTLNHNVMYWYQQKSSQAPKLLFHYYDKDFNNEADTPDNFQSRRPNTSFCFLDIRSPGLGDTAMYLCATSVASGGEGDTQYFGPGTRLTVL.

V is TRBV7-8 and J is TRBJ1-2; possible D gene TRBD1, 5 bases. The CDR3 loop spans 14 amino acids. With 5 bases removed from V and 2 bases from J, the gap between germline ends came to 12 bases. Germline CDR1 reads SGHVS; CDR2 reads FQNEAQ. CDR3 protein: CASSGGTGNYGYTF. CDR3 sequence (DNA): TGTGCCAGCAGCGGGGGGACGGGGAACTATGGCTACACCTTC.

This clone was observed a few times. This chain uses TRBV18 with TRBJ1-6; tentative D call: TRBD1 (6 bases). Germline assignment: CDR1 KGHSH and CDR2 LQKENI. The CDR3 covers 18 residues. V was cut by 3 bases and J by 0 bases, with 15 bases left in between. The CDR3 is CASSPYRDLSSYNSPLHF. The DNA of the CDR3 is TGTGCCAGCTCACCTTACAGGGATCTAAGCTCCTATAATTCACCCCTCCACTTT.

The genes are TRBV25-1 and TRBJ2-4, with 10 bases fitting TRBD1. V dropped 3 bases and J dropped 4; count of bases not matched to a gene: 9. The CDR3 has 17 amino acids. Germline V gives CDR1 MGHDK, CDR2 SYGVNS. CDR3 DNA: TGTGCCAGCAGTGACCCCACGGGACAGGGGATTAAAAACATTCAGTACTTC. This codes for CASSDPTGQGIKNIQYF.

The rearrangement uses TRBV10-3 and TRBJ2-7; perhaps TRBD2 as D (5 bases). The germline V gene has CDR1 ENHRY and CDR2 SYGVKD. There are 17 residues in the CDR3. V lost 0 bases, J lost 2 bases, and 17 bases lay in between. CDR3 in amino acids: CAISESNSGPFAYEQYF. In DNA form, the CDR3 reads TGTGCCATCAGTGAGTCGAACAGCGGTCCTTTTGCCTACGAGCAGTACTTC.

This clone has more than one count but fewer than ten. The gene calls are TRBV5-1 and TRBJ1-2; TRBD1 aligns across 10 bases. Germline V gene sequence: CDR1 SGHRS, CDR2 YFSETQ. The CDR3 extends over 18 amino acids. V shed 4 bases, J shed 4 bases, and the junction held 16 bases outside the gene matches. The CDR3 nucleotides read TGCGCCAGCAGCCCCACCGTCCCGGGACAGGGGATACGCTATGGCTACACCTTC. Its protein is CASSPTVPGQGIRYGYTF.

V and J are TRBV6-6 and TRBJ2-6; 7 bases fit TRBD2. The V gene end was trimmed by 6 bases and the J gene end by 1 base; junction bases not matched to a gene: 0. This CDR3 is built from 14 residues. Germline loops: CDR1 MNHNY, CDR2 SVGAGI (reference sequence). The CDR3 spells CASSGRSGANVLTF. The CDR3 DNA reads TGTGCCAGCAGCGGGAGGTCTGGGGCCAACGTCCTGACTTTC.

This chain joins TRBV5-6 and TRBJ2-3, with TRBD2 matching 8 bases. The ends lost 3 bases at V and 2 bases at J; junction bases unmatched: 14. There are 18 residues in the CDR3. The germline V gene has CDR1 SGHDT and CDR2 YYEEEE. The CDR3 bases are TGTGCCAGCAGCTGGACCTATTCGATAGCGGGATCCACAGATACGCAGTATTTT. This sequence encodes CASSWTYSIAGSTDTQYF.

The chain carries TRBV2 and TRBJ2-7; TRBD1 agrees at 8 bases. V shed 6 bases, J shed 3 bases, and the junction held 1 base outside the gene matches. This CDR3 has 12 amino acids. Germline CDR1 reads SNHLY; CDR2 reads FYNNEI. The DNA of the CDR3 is TGTGCCAGCAGAGGACAGGGCTACGAGCAGTACTTC. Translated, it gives CASRGQGYEQYF.

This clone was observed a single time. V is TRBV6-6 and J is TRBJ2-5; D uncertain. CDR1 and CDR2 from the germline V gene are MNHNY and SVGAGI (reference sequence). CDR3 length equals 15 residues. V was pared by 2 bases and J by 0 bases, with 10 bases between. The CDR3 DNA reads TGTGCCAGCAGTTACGAGCACTCTTACCAAGAGACCCAGTACTTC. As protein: CASSYEHSYQETQYF.

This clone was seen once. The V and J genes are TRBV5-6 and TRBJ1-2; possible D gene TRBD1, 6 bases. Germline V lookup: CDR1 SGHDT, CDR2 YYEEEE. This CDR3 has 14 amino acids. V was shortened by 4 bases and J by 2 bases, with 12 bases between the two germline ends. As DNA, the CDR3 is TGTGCCAGCAGCCCCCGACAGGCAAACTATGGCTACACCTTC. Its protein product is CASSPRQANYGYTF. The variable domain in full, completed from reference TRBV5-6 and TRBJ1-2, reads DAGVTQSPTHLIKTRGQQVTLRCSPKSGHDTVSWYQQALGQGPQFIFQYYEEEERQRGNFPDRFSGHQFPNYSSELNVNALLLGDSALYLCASSPRQANYGYTFGSGTRLTVV.

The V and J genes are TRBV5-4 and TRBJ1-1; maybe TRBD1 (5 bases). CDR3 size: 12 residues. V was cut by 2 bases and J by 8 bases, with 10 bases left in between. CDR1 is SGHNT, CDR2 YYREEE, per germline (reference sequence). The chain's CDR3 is CASSFGGEEAFF. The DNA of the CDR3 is TGTGCCAGCAGCTTTGGGGGGGAGGAAGCTTTCTTT.

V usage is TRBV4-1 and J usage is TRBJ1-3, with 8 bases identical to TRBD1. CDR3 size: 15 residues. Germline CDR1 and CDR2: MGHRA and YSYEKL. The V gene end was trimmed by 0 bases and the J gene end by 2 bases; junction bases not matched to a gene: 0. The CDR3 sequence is CASSQEDRAGNTIYF. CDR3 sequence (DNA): TGCGCCAGCAGCCAAGAGGACAGGGCTGGAAACACCATATATTTT.

The CDR3 sequence: CASSQDRWGEETQYF. The CDR3 nucleotides read TGTGCCAGCAGTCAAGACAGGTGGGGAGAGGAGACCCAGTACTTC. This chain uses TRBV27 with TRBJ2-5, with D perhaps TRBD1 (6 bases). Trimming removed 5 bases at V and 5 bases at J, with 18 bases between. This CDR3 is built from 15 residues. Germline CDR1 MNHEY, CDR2 SMNVEV (reference sequence).

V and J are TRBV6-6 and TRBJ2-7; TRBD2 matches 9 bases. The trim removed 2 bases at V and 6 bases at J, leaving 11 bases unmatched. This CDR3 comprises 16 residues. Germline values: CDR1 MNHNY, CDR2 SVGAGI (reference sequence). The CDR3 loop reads CASSYPSGGLRGEQYF. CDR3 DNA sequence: TGTGCCAGCAGTTACCCCAGCGGGGGGCTCCGGGGCGAGCAGTACTTC.

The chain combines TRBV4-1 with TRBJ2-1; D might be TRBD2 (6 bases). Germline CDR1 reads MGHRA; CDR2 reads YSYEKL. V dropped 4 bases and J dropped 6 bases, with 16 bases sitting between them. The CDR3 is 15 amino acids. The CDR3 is CASSPQTRALNEQFF. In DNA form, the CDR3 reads TGCGCCAGCAGCCCCCAGACTAGGGCCCTCAATGAGCAGTTCTTC.

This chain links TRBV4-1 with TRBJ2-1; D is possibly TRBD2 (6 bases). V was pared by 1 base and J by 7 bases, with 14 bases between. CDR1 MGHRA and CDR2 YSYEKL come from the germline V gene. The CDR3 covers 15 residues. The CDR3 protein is CASSQVREVNNEQFF. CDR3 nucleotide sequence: TGCGCCAGCAGCCAAGTCAGGGAGGTTAATAATGAGCAGTTCTTC.

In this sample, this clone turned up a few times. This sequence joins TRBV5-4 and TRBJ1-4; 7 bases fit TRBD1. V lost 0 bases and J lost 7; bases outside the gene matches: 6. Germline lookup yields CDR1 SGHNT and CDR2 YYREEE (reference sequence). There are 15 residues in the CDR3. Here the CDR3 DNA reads TGTGCCAGCAGCTTGGCAGGGGGGCGCCGTGAAAAACTGTTTTTT. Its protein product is CASSLAGGRREKLFF.

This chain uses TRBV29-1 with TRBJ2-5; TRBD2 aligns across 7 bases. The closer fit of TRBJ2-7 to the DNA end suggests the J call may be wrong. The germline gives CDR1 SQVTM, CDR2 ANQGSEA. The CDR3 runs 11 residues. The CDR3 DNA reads TGCAGCGTTGATCGGGGGGACGAGCAGTACTTC. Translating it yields CSVDRGDEQYF.

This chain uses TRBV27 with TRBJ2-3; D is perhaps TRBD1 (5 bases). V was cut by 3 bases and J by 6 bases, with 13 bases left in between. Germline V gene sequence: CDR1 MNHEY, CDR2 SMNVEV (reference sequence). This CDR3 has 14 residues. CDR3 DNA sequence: TGTGCCAGCAGTTTTGGCAGGGTAGGGGATACGCAGTATTTT. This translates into CASSFGRVGDTQYF.

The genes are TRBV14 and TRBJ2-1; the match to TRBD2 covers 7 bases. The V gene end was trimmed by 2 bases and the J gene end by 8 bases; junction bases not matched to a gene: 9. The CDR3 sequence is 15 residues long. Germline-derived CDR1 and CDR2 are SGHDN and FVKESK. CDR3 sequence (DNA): TGTGCCAGCAGCCAACGTCCACTAGCGTACGATGAGCAGTTCTTC. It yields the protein CASSQRPLAYDEQFF.

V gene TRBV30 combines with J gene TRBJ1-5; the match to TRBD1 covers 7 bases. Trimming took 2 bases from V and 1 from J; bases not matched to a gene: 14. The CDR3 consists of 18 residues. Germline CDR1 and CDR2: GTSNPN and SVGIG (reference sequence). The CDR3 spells CAWSLPSTGLRSNQPQHF. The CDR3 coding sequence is TGTGCCTGGAGTTTACCGTCGACAGGGCTGCGGAGCAATCAGCCCCAGCATTTT.

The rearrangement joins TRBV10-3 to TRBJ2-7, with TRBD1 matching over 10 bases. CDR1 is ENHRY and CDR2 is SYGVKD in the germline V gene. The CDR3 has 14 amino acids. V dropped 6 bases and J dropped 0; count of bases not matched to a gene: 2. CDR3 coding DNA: TGTGCCATCAGCGGGACAGGGGACTCCTACGAGCAGTACTTC. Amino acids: CAISGTGDSYEQYF.

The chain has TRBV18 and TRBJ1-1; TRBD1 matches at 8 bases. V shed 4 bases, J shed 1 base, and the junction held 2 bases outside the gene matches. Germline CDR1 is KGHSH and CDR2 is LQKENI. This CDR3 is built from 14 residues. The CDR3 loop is CASSLQGGNTEAFF. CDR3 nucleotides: TGTGCCAGCTCACTACAGGGGGGGAACACTGAAGCTTTCTTT.